The clone carrying this T cell receptor (beta chain) was observed a few times. Its antigen is as yet unknown. Trimming cost V 0 bases and J 1 base; bases outside gene matches: 5. The CDR3 loop spans 16 amino acids. Per germline, CDR1 LGHNA and CDR2 YSLEER. This sample was taken from a study of T cells in Graves' hyperthyroidism and ophthalmopathy. The study, taken as a whole, reports: Among thyroid clonotypes expanded above 0.001, most also appeared in blood.

Hyperthyroidism was newly diagnosed in patients aged 18 to 65 (duration under 2 months). Isolation of PBMCs was performed on around 10 ml fresh peripheral blood. Amplification of TCR beta CDR3 regions used RNA as the template. First-round RT-PCR targeting the TCR CDR3 was performed with the HTBI primer set. MiXCR, run by TCRdb on the multiplex PCR reads, gives a single entry per CDR3 protein. The table records roughly 100,000 distinct CDR3 sequences, around 50% of them present only once. The rearrangement joins TRBV4-3 to TRBJ1-1; 7 nucleotides line up with TRBD1. The receptor comes from a man in his forties with Graves' hyperthyroidism. The sequencing input was blood. For the CDR3, the DNA is TGCGCCAGCAGCCAAGATTTGGGGACAGAGAACACTGAAGCTTTCTTT. Residues: CASSQDLGTENTEAFF.